These 19 T cell receptor beta chains were all obtained from the same sample, sequenced in a study of shared clonotypes between healthy human individuals. The table came from immunoSEQ multiplex PCR; TCRdb's copy has only in-frame clones and leaves some out. The data contain over 2 million clones, 90% to 95% of them singletons. Sequenced material: naive CD4+ T cells sorted from blood. Subset indicated: CD45RA+ positively selected. Receptor source: a man aged 18 to 29 in good health.

The chain recombines TRBV5-1 with TRBJ2-5; TRBD2 agrees at 7 bases. The length of the CDR3 is 15 residues. Germline CDR1 is SGHRS and CDR2 is YFSETQ. The trim removed 5 bases at V and 2 bases at J, leaving 9 bases unmatched. The CDR3 reads CASSRSLAVQETQYF. The CDR3 nucleotides are TGCGCCAGCAGTAGGTCGCTAGCGGTACAAGAGACCCAGTACTTC.

J is TRBJ2-1 and V is TRBV30; D could derive from TRBD1 or TRBD2 (7 bases each). V gave up 3 bases and J gave up 4 bases, with 25 bases separating them. Germline V gives CDR1 GTSNPN, CDR2 SVGIG (reference sequence). The CDR3 loop spans 18 amino acids. The DNA of the CDR3 is TGTGCCTGGAGCTTAAGCCCAAACAGGGGACTACATTACAATGAGCAGTTCTTC. Amino acids: CAWSLSPNRGLHYNEQFF.

In this sample, this clone turned up many times. The CDR3 spells CASSFSTGDTEAFF. The CDR3 DNA is TGCGCCAGCAGCTTTAGCACAGGGGACACTGAAGCTTTCTTT. The chain recombines TRBV5-1 with TRBJ1-1; 7 bases are a match to TRBD1. Trimming removed 2 bases from V and 3 bases from J; junction bases left unmatched: 4. Germline V gives CDR1 SGHRS, CDR2 YFSETQ. This CDR3 contains 14 residues.

The chain links TRBV4-3 to TRBJ2-2; D unclear. This CDR3 is built from 16 residues. V lost 2 bases to trimming and J lost 2 bases, with 12 bases between them. Germline CDR1 and CDR2: LGHNA and YSLEER. CDR3 coding DNA: TGCGCCAGCAGCCAACCCCCGAGGTTAAACACCGGGGAGCTGTTTTTT. Residues: CASSQPPRLNTGELFF.

The chain joins TRBV6-1 to TRBJ1-2, with 9 bases matching TRBD1. With V trimmed by 6 bases and J by 4 bases, 0 bases remained unmatched. The V gene's germline CDR1 is MNHNS and CDR2 SASEGT. There are 12 residues in the CDR3. The CDR3 DNA follows: TGTGCCAGCAGACAGGGGGCCTATGGCTACACCTTC. Amino acid sequence: CASRQGAYGYTF.

This clone was seen only once. This same CDR3 is encoded by further DNA sequences in the sample. The chain employs TRBV19 and TRBJ2-3; maybe TRBD2 (5 bases). Germline assignment: CDR1 LNHDA and CDR2 SQIVND (reference sequence). The CDR3 runs to 13 residues. V lost 6 bases to trimming and J lost 1 base, with 8 bases between them. CDR3 loop: CASRRAGTDTQYF. CDR3 nucleotide sequence: TGTGCCAGTAGGCGGGCGGGCACAGATACGCAGTATTTT.

V is TRBV29-1 and J is TRBJ2-4; D call uncertain. V was pared by 4 bases and J by 0 bases, with 4 bases between. This CDR3 has 12 amino acids. Germline loops: CDR1 SQVTM, CDR2 ANQGSEA. Written as DNA, the CDR3 is TGCAGCGTTGTGGTAGCCAAAAACATTCAGTACTTC. This sequence encodes CSVVVAKNIQYF.

The chain employs TRBV2 and TRBJ1-5; D perhaps matches TRBD1 (5 bases). Trimming removed 5 bases at V and 2 bases at J, with 13 bases between. Germline loops: CDR1 SNHLY, CDR2 FYNNEI. CDR3 length: 15 residues. CDR3 region: CASSSGPLGNQPQHF. CDR3 coding DNA: TGTGCCAGCAGTTCGGGACCGCTTGGCAATCAGCCCCAGCATTTT.

The V and J genes are TRBV5-6 and TRBJ2-5; D unclear. V shed 1 base and J shed 5 bases, with 12 bases lying between them. Germline values: CDR1 SGHDT, CDR2 YYEEEE. CDR3 length equals 14 residues. The CDR3 sequence is CASSLYKTPETQYF. CDR3 in DNA: TGTGCCAGCAGCTTGTATAAGACCCCGGAGACCCAGTACTTC.

The chain has TRBV6-5 and TRBJ1-1, with D hard to call. The CDR3 runs 14 residues. The V gene's germline CDR1 is MNHEY and CDR2 SVGAGI. Trimming removed 2 bases at V and 1 base at J, with 8 bases between. The CDR3 nucleotides read TGTGCCAGCAGTTACGCAGGCGCGAACACTGAAGCTTTCTTT. Translating it yields CASSYAGANTEAFF.

V and J are TRBV28 and TRBJ1-1; D is ambiguous. V was cut by 3 bases and J by 4 bases, with 12 bases left in between. The CDR3 has 14 amino acids. Germline CDR1 reads MDHEN; CDR2 reads SYDVKM. The CDR3 spells CASSFGGAGTEAFF. The DNA for the CDR3 is TGTGCCAGCAGTTTTGGTGGCGCAGGCACTGAAGCTTTCTTT.

This chain uses TRBV5-1 with TRBJ2-2; no clear D. The CDR3 consists of 13 residues. V lost 0 bases to trimming and J lost 5 bases, with 5 bases between them. CDR1 and CDR2 (germline): SGHRS, YFSETQ. The CDR3 region is CASSLAETGELFF. CDR3 bases: TGCGCCAGCAGCTTGGCAGAGACCGGGGAGCTGTTTTTT.

CDR3 DNA sequence: TGTGCCAGCAGTAAGCAGGGGGCCTATGGCTACACCTTC. This encodes CASSKQGAYGYTF. This chain connects TRBV25-1 to TRBJ1-2, with 8 bases that match TRBD1. Germline V gene sequence: CDR1 MGHDK, CDR2 SYGVNS. The CDR3 is 13 residues long. The junction had 3 bases not matched to a gene; V was cut back by 5 bases and J by 4 bases.

The chain uses TRBV25-1 and TRBJ2-1, with TRBD1 matching over 9 bases. V was clipped by 0 bases and J by 7 bases; unmatched bases: 10. Germline CDR1 MGHDK, CDR2 SYGVNS. The length of the CDR3 is 17 residues. The CDR3 nucleotides are TGTGCCAGCAGTGAATACGTGGGACAGGGCCCCAATAATGAGCAGTTCTTC. Amino acid sequence: CASSEYVGQGPNNEQFF.

The CDR3 is CASSYTGYEQFF. The DNA for the CDR3 is TGTGCCAGCAGCTATACAGGATATGAGCAGTTCTTC. The chain uses TRBV2 and TRBJ2-1, with D maybe TRBD1 (5 bases). Per germline, CDR1 SNHLY and CDR2 FYNNEI. V was shortened by 6 bases and J by 8 bases, with 11 bases between the two germline ends. This CDR3 contains 12 residues.

V usage is TRBV27 and J usage is TRBJ1-2; D possibly corresponds to TRBD1 (6 bases). V was clipped by 3 bases and J by 7 bases, with 18 bases between them. CDR1 MNHEY and CDR2 SMNVEV come from the germline V gene (reference sequence). The CDR3 consists of 15 residues. The DNA for the CDR3 is TGTGCCAGCAGTTTTCAGGGGCTGGGGGGCGCTGGCTACACCTTC. Protein product: CASSFQGLGGAGYTF.

The rearrangement uses TRBV10-3 and TRBJ2-1, with a weak D call TRBD2 (6 bases). Between the trimmed V and J ends, which lost 7 bases and 2 bases, there was a span of 12 bases. This CDR3 has 14 residues. The V gene's germline CDR1 is ENHRY and CDR2 SYGVKD. CDR3 DNA sequence: TGTGCCATCACGGCGGGACTGGCCTACAATGAGCAGTTCTTC. It yields the protein CAITAGLAYNEQFF.

The chain recombines TRBV30 with TRBJ2-1; 16 bases line up with TRBD2. Trimming removed 3 bases from V and 0 bases from J; junction bases left unmatched: 11. Germline values: CDR1 GTSNPN, CDR2 SVGIG (reference sequence). This CDR3 has 20 residues. The chain's CDR3 is CAWRFGPGLAGGSSYNEQFF. In nucleotides, the CDR3 is TGTGCCTGGAGGTTTGGCCCGGGACTAGCGGGAGGGTCCTCCTACAATGAGCAGTTCTTC.

The J gene is TRBJ2-5, the V gene TRBV5-4; 8 bases are a match to TRBD2. The CDR3 is 16 amino acids. The J segment lost 1 base and the V segment lost 4 bases, leaving 9 bases of the junction unmatched. The germline V gene encodes CDR1 SGHNT and CDR2 YYREEE (reference sequence). CDR3 region: CASSPTQRGSQETQYF. The CDR3 DNA sequence: TGTGCCAGCAGCCCGACCCAGCGGGGGAGCCAAGAGACCCAGTACTTC.